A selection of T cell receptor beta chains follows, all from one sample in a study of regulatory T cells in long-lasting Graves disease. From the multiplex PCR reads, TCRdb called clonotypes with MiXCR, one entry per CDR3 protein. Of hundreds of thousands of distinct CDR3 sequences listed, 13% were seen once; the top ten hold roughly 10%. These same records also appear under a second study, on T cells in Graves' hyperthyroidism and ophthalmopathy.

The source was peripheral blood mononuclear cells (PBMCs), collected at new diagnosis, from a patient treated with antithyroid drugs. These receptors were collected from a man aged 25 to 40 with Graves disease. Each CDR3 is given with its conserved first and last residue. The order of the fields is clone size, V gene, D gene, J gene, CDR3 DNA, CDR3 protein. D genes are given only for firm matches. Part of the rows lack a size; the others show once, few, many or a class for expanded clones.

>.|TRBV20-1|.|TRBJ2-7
TGCAGTGCTAGTGGGGACTTATCCTACGAGCAGTACTTC
CSASGDLSYEQYF
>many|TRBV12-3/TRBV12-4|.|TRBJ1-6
TGTGCCAGCAGTTTAGCGAAGGGGATTGGTTCACCCCTCCACTTT
CASSLAKGIGSPLHF
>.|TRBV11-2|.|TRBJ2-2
TGTGCCAGCGAAGTGGTCGGAGCGAACACCGGGGAGCTGTTTTTT
CASEVVGANTGELFF
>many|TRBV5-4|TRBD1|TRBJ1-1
TGTGCCAGCAGGCCTGATGACAGGGTGCCGGGAGGAGCTTTCTTT
CASRPDDRVPGGAFF
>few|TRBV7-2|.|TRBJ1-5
TGTGCCAGCAGCTTAGGGTGGACTACAAACCAGCCCCAGCATTTT
CASSLGWTTNQPQHF
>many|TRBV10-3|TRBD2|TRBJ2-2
TGTGCCATCAGTTCACTAGCGGGAGAGACCGGGGAGCTGTTTTTT
CAISSLAGETGELFF
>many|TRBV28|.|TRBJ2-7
TGTGCCAGCAGTTCTTGGAGCCCTAGCTCCTACGAGCAGTACTTC
CASSSWSPSSYEQYF
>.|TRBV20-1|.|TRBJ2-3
TGCAGTGTCAGCCCACCGACGCAAAGAGATACGCAGTATTTT
CSVSPPTQRDTQYF
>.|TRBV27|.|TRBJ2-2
TGTGCCAGCAGCCTAGCTAGGACGCAGATCGGTGGGGAGCTGTTTTTT
CASSLARTQIGGELFF
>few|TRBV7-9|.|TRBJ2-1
TGTGCCAGCAGCTTCTCTCCGGGTCGGGGAGAGCAGTTCTTC
CASSFSPGRGEQFF
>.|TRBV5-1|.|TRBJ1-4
TGCGCCAGCATGGACGGCCCAACTAATGAAAAACTGTTTTTT
CASMDGPTNEKLFF
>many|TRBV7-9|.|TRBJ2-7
TGTGCCAGCAGCTTAGCGCGAGGATTGGGCCGGGCCTACGAGCAGTACTTC
CASSLARGLGRAYEQYF
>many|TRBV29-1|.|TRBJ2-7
TGCAGCGGAGTAGGGAACGAGCAGTACTTC
CSGVGNEQYF